The 21 T cell receptor beta chains in this list originate from one sample, sequenced in a study of shared clonotypes between healthy human individuals. The table came from immunoSEQ multiplex PCR; TCRdb's copy has only in-frame clones and leaves some out. The sample has roughly 490,000 clones, 70% to 85% seen once; the top ten hold approximately 12%. Material for sequencing was PBMCs. These receptor sequences come from a woman in her thirties or forties in good health. Some clones in this sample may be carry-over from other donors' samples.

This clone was observed a single time. A much bigger clone sits one base away, suggesting this may be a read error. This chain connects TRBV5-1 to TRBJ2-5; D gene uncertain. The CDR3 covers 12 residues. V shed 4 bases and J shed 9 bases, with 13 bases lying between them. The germline V gene encodes CDR1 SGHRS and CDR2 YFSETQ. CDR3 DNA: TGCGCCAGCAGCAAGGATGGCGAGTCCCAGTACTTC. It encodes CASSKDGESQYF.

V usage is TRBV6-6 and J usage is TRBJ1-2; TRBD1 aligns across 7 bases. This CDR3 is 12 amino acids long. J was trimmed by 8 bases and V by 6 bases; bases with no gene match: 6. Germline CDR1 MNHNY, CDR2 SVGAGI (reference sequence). The CDR3 loop is CASSLDRLGYTF. In DNA form, the CDR3 reads TGTGCCAGCAGCTTGGACAGGTTGGGCTACACCTTC.

This clone has only a few counts. The chain carries TRBV7-8 and TRBJ1-5, with TRBD1 identical over 11 bases. CDR3 length equals 17 residues. The V gene's germline CDR1 is SGHVS and CDR2 FQNEAQ. Trimming took 5 bases from V and 4 from J; bases not matched to a gene: 10. CDR3: CASSPRTGGNVNQPQHF. DNA of the CDR3: TGTGCCAGCAGCCCTCGGACAGGGGGCAACGTTAATCAGCCCCAGCATTTT.

This rearrangement joins TRBV5-4 to TRBJ2-7; D perhaps matches TRBD1 (6 bases). V gave up 4 bases and J gave up 4 bases, with 12 bases separating them. This CDR3 has 13 amino acids. Germline-derived CDR1 and CDR2 are SGHNT and YYREEE (reference sequence). CDR3 DNA sequence: TGTGCCAGCAGCCTTCAGGGGAAATACGAGCAGTACTTC. Its protein is CASSLQGKYEQYF.

This clone was seen more than once but under ten times. The rearrangement links TRBV7-8 to TRBJ1-4; TRBD1 matches 7 bases. The V segment lost 3 bases and the J segment 8 bases; nucleotides outside the gene matches: 6. The CDR3 is 14 amino acids. Per the germline V gene, CDR1 is SGHVS and CDR2 is FQNEAQ. The CDR3 here is CASSLLTGSEKLFF. CDR3 DNA sequence: TGTGCCAGCAGCTTGTTGACAGGGTCCGAAAAACTGTTTTTT. Based on the CDR3 plus reference TRBV7-8 and TRBJ1-4, the full variable domain is GAGVSQSPRYKVAKRGQDVALRCDPISGHVSLFWYQQALGQGPEFLTYFQNEAQLDKSGLPSDRFFAERPEGSVSTLKIQRTQQEDSAVYLCASSLLTGSEKLFFGSGTQLSVL.

This chain connects TRBV29-1 to TRBJ2-3; possible D gene TRBD2, 6 bases. This CDR3 has 12 amino acids. Deletions cut 6 bases from V and 6 bases from J, with 13 bases between. In germline, CDR1 is SQVTM, CDR2 ANQGSEA. This chain's CDR3 is CSVRLVGDTQYF. The CDR3 DNA follows: TGCAGCGTCCGACTAGTGGGGGATACGCAGTATTTT.

V is TRBV28 and J is TRBJ2-5, with unresolved D. V lost 3 bases and J 0 bases, leaving 8 bases between the germline ends. Germline V lookup: CDR1 MDHEN, CDR2 SYDVKM. This CDR3 region has 14 residues. The CDR3 sequence: CASSFPSYQETQYF. The CDR3 region has the DNA TGTGCCAGCAGTTTTCCGTCGTACCAAGAGACCCAGTACTTC.

The chain joins TRBV7-2 to TRBJ1-5; D ambiguous. Germline values: CDR1 SGHTA, CDR2 FQGNSA. Deletions cut 1 base from V and 0 bases from J, with 7 bases between. CDR3 length equals 15 residues. CDR3 coding DNA: TGTGCCAGCAGCTTAGGAGGTTTTAGCAATCAGCCCCAGCATTTT. As protein: CASSLGGFSNQPQHF.

V usage is TRBV30 and J usage is TRBJ1-1; D gene uncertain. Trimming removed 4 bases at V and 5 bases at J, with 14 bases between. The V gene's germline CDR1 is GTSNPN and CDR2 SVGIG (reference sequence). The CDR3 loop spans 13 amino acids. The chain's CDR3 is CAWNAAAGTEAFF. In DNA, the CDR3 is TGTGCCTGGAACGCGGCTGCCGGGACTGAAGCTTTCTTT. Full variable domain (remainder filled in from reference TRBV30 and TRBJ1-1): SQTIHQWPATLVQPVGSPLSLECTVEGTSNPNLYWYRQAAGRGLQLLFYSVGIGQISSEVPQNLSASRPQDRQFILSSKKLLLSDSGFYLCAWNAAAGTEAFFGQGTRLTVV.

The genes are TRBV2 and TRBJ1-2; a possible D gene is TRBD1 (6 bases). This CDR3 has 15 amino acids. Germline CDR1 is SNHLY and CDR2 is FYNNEI. V was shortened by 7 bases and J by 2 bases, with 17 bases between the two germline ends. CDR3 DNA sequence: TGTGCCAGCACCAGGTGGGGGGCGAGCAACTATGGCTACACCTTC. This sequence encodes CASTRWGASNYGYTF.

The rearrangement joins TRBV7-2 to TRBJ2-5; 10 nucleotides agree with TRBD1. Germline V lookup: CDR1 SGHTA, CDR2 FQGNSA. The length of the CDR3 is 16 residues. Trimming cost V 6 bases and J 5 bases; bases outside gene matches: 12. The CDR3 region has the DNA TGTGCCAGCAGGTTAAGGAGACAGGGGGCGAAGGAGACCCAGTACTTC. Amino acid sequence: CASRLRRQGAKETQYF.

This clone has just one count. The chain employs TRBV28 and TRBJ1-1; 8 bases are shared with TRBD1. Per the germline V gene, CDR1 is MDHEN and CDR2 is SYDVKM. The CDR3 has 15 amino acids. With V trimmed by 3 bases and J by 2 bases, 5 bases remained unmatched. The CDR3 is CASSFSGQANTEAFF. The CDR3 DNA reads TGTGCCAGCAGTTTCTCGGGACAGGCCAACACTGAAGCTTTCTTT.

This sequence joins TRBV7-2 and TRBJ2-7, with D perhaps matching TRBD1 (5 bases). CDR1 is SGHTA, CDR2 FQGNSA, per germline. The CDR3 has 13 amino acids. Trimming took off 1 base at V and 2 bases at J, with 6 bases between the two ends. The CDR3 loop is CASSLVQAYEQYF. In DNA, the CDR3 is TGTGCCAGCAGCTTAGTACAGGCCTACGAGCAGTACTTC.

The rearrangement uses TRBV7-9 and TRBJ2-7; the match to TRBD2 covers 15 bases. The J segment lost 6 bases and the V segment lost 3 bases, leaving 15 bases of the junction unmatched. Germline loops: CDR1 SEHNR, CDR2 FQNEAQ (reference sequence). The CDR3 runs to 19 residues. The CDR3 sequence: CASSLHGLAGGPWVIEQYF. Here the CDR3 DNA reads TGTGCCAGCAGCTTGCACGGACTAGCGGGAGGGCCTTGGGTGATCGAGCAGTACTTC.

The rearrangement joins TRBV30 to TRBJ1-3; 7 nucleotides align to TRBD1. This CDR3 is built from 16 residues. Per the germline V gene, CDR1 is GTSNPN and CDR2 is SVGIG (reference sequence). Germline trimming cut 2 bases from V and 1 base from J; bases unmatched to any gene: 8. The CDR3 spells CAWSTPTGWSGNTIYF. DNA of the CDR3: TGTGCCTGGAGTACCCCGACAGGGTGGTCTGGAAACACCATATATTTT.

CDR3 amino acids: CASSQGGYEQFF. Written as DNA, the CDR3 is TGTGCCAGCAGTCAAGGGGGCTATGAGCAGTTCTTC. The chain recombines TRBV28 with TRBJ2-1; 7 bases match TRBD1. The CDR3 contains 12 residues. The V gene end was trimmed by 5 bases and the J gene end by 8 bases; junction bases not matched to a gene: 3. From germline, CDR1 is MDHEN and CDR2 SYDVKM.

The V and J genes are TRBV19 and TRBJ2-7; 11 bases line up with TRBD2. CDR1 LNHDA and CDR2 SQIVND come from the germline V gene (reference sequence). The CDR3 extends over 15 amino acids. V was pared by 1 base and J by 3 bases, with 2 bases of the junction left unmatched. The CDR3 loop reads CASSIVSGRDYEQYF. In DNA form, the CDR3 reads TGTGCCAGTAGTATAGTTAGCGGGAGGGACTACGAGCAGTACTTC.

The chain recombines TRBV6-6 with TRBJ1-2; the match to TRBD1 covers 8 bases. The V gene end was trimmed by 6 bases and the J gene end by 8 bases; junction bases not matched to a gene: 8. Germline V CDR1 and CDR2: MNHNY, SVGAGI (reference sequence). The CDR3 is 13 residues long. The CDR3 DNA sequence: TGTGCCAGCAGCGGGGACAGGCGCCTGGGCTACACCTTC. Protein: CASSGDRRLGYTF.

The rearrangement joins TRBV6-5 to TRBJ2-5; TRBD2 matches at 10 bases. The germline V gene encodes CDR1 MNHEY and CDR2 SVGAGI. CDR3 size: 14 residues. The V gene end was trimmed by 5 bases and the J gene end by 4 bases; junction bases not matched to a gene: 4. The CDR3 region has the DNA TGTGCCAGCAGTCAATTAGCGGGAGGAGAGACCCAGTACTTC. Its protein is CASSQLAGGETQYF.

V and J are TRBV7-9 and TRBJ2-7, with 10 bases fitting TRBD2. Germline V gives CDR1 SEHNR, CDR2 FQNEAQ (reference sequence). The CDR3 has 12 amino acids. Trimming cost V 0 bases and J 12 bases; bases outside gene matches: 2. CDR3 sequence (DNA): TGTGCCAGCAGCTTAGCTAGCGGGAGGTTGTACTTC. This gives the protein CASSLASGRLYF. Using reference TRBV7-9 and TRBJ2-7 for the parts outside the CDR3, the full variable domain is DTGVSQNPRHKITKRGQNVTFRCDPISEHNRLYWYRQTLGQGPEFLTYFQNEAQLEKSRLLSDRFSAERPKGSFSTLEIQRTEQGDSAMYLCASSLASGRLYFGPGTRLTVT.

As regards this clone: Since a much larger clone is just one base distant, this may be a read error. The V gene is TRBV28, the J gene TRBJ1-5; D possibly corresponds to TRBD1 (5 bases). The CDR3 totals 13 residues. The germline V and J ends were trimmed by 3 bases and 4 bases, with 7 bases remaining between them. The germline CDR1 and CDR2 sequences are MDHEN and SYDVKM. The CDR3 DNA reads TGTGCCAGCAGTTTCGGGGGGAATCAGCCCCAGCATTTT. Protein: CASSFGGNQPQHF.